A single sample is the source of the 18 T cell receptor beta chains below, sequenced in a study of cytomegalovirus exposure and HLA in healthy donors. Amplification used 60 Vbeta primers and 13 Jbeta primers. Repertoires were generated with immunoSEQ multiplex PCR, while TCRdb's copy carries only in-frame clones and drops some. The sample lists some 170,000 clones, 60% to 80% seen once, with 8.5% to 10% in the top ten. Sequenced material: PBMCs. These receptors came from a man aged 18 to 29 in good health and CMV-seropositive.

The chain recombines TRBV10-3 with TRBJ1-1, with 8 bases matching TRBD1. The V gene end was trimmed by 0 bases and the J gene end by 2 bases; junction bases not matched to a gene: 2. The length of the CDR3 is 15 residues. CDR1 is ENHRY and CDR2 is SYGVKD in the germline V gene. The CDR3, as DNA: TGTGCCATCAGTGAGTCGACAGGGGTCAACACTGAAGCTTTCTTT. This sequence encodes CAISESTGVNTEAFF.

The chain carries TRBV14 and TRBJ2-7, with D unresolved. Trimming cost V 3 bases and J 2 bases, with 8 bases left between them. CDR1 SGHDN and CDR2 FVKESK come from the germline V gene. The CDR3 totals 13 residues. The CDR3: CASSHRWPYEQYF. CDR3 DNA sequence: TGTGCCAGCAGCCACAGATGGCCCTACGAGCAGTACTTC. Drawing the rest from reference TRBV14 and TRBJ2-7, the complete variable domain is EAGVTQFPSHSVIEKGQTVTLRCDPISGHDNLYWYRRVMGKEIKFLLHFVKESKQDESGMPNNRFLAERTGGTYSTLKVQPAELEDSGVYFCASSHRWPYEQYFGPGTRLTVT.

This clone appeared a few times. The chain carries TRBV19 and TRBJ2-2, with TRBD1 matching over 7 bases. Trimming took 4 bases from V and 4 from J; bases not matched to a gene: 3. The CDR3 spans 14 residues. Germline V gene sequence: CDR1 LNHDA, CDR2 SQIVND (reference sequence). CDR3 in DNA: TGTGCCAGTAGTAGACGGGACAGCACCGGGGAGCTGTTTTTT. Its translation: CASSRRDSTGELFF.

The V and J genes are TRBV2 and TRBJ1-4; D possibly corresponds to TRBD1 (5 bases). Germline-derived CDR1 and CDR2 are SNHLY and FYNNEI. The V gene lost 2 bases and the J gene lost 6 bases, with 10 bases spanning the gap. The CDR3 contains 14 residues. CDR3: CASSEQGRDEKLFF. The CDR3, as DNA: TGTGCCAGCAGTGAACAGGGCAGGGATGAAAAACTGTTTTTT.

The V call is TRBV5-4, the J call TRBJ1-2; D is possibly TRBD1 (5 bases). The CDR3 length is 12 residues. Trimming left V 2 bases short and J 5 bases short, with 7 bases between. Germline V gives CDR1 SGHNT, CDR2 YYREEE (reference sequence). The CDR3 bases are TGTGCCAGCAGCTTCGACAGTTATGGCTACACCTTC. This sequence encodes CASSFDSYGYTF.

The chain links TRBV6-1 to TRBJ2-7; maybe TRBD1 (6 bases). This CDR3 spans 14 amino acids. Germline V gene lookup returns CDR1 MNHNS and CDR2 SASEGT. V was shortened by 4 bases and J by 3 bases, with 13 bases between the two germline ends. The CDR3 sequence is CASSVVTGIYEQYF. The CDR3 DNA reads TGTGCCAGCAGTGTAGTGACAGGCATCTACGAGCAGTACTTC.

This chain uses TRBV7-8 with TRBJ1-3; 9 bases map to TRBD1. V lost 6 bases, J lost 0 bases, and 6 bases stayed unmatched. Germline V CDR1 and CDR2: SGHVS, FQNEAQ. The CDR3 loop spans 16 amino acids. In nucleotides, the CDR3 is TGTGCCAGCAGTCGGGACAGGGCCCGCTCTGGAAACACCATATATTTT. The encoded protein is CASSRDRARSGNTIYF.

The chain combines TRBV19 with TRBJ1-2; D may be TRBD1 (6 bases). With 2 bases removed from V and 6 bases from J, the gap between germline ends came to 16 bases. Looked up from germline, CDR1 is LNHDA and CDR2 is SQIVND (reference sequence). The CDR3 runs 15 residues. The CDR3 sequence: CASSISYGAGDGYTF. The CDR3 bases are TGTGCCAGTAGTATAAGTTACGGGGCAGGGGATGGCTACACCTTC.

The chain recombines TRBV18 with TRBJ2-4; TRBD2 might be the D (5 bases). Germline CDR1 KGHSH, CDR2 LQKENI. Deletions cut 4 bases from V and 2 bases from J, with 12 bases between. The CDR3 runs to 15 residues. CDR3 DNA: TGTGCCAGCTCACGGGAGCGGACGACCAAAAACATTCAGTACTTC. Its protein product is CASSRERTTKNIQYF.

This chain uses TRBV7-2 with TRBJ2-7; 8 bases align to TRBD2. CDR1 is SGHTA and CDR2 is FQGNSA in the germline V gene. The CDR3 is made up of 15 amino acids. The ends lost 6 bases at V and 4 bases at J; junction bases unmatched: 11. The CDR3 region is CASSSTSETRYEQYF. The CDR3 DNA sequence: TGTGCCAGCAGTTCGACTAGCGAGACTAGGTACGAGCAGTACTTC.

The chain combines TRBV2 with TRBJ1-3, with 7 bases lining up with TRBD1. There are 13 residues in the CDR3. V was clipped by 9 bases and J by 2 bases; unmatched bases: 4. The germline V gene encodes CDR1 SNHLY and CDR2 FYNNEI. The chain's CDR3 is CASKTGAGNTIYF. The CDR3 DNA sequence: TGTGCCAGTAAAACAGGGGCTGGAAACACCATATATTTT.

The V gene is TRBV6-6, the J gene TRBJ2-7; TRBD1 matches 8 bases. This CDR3 contains 14 residues. Trimming at V came to 5 bases and at J to 3 bases, leaving 6 bases not matched to a gene. Germline V gene lookup returns CDR1 MNHNY and CDR2 SVGAGI (reference sequence). As DNA, the CDR3 is TGTGCCAGCAGTCCCGGGACAGGTTTCTACGAGCAGTACTTC. This translates into CASSPGTGFYEQYF.

The rearrangement uses TRBV29-1 and TRBJ2-1, with 11 bases that match TRBD1. Per the germline V gene, CDR1 is SQVTM and CDR2 is ANQGSEA. V shed 6 bases and J 7 bases; nucleotides not matched to a gene: 5. This CDR3 region has 13 residues. The CDR3 loop reads CSVWTGGMNEQFF. In DNA form, the CDR3 reads TGCAGCGTATGGACAGGGGGCATGAATGAGCAGTTCTTC.

This chain uses TRBV7-9 with TRBJ2-2, with 8 bases lining up with TRBD1. V shed 5 bases, J shed 3 bases, and the junction held 5 bases outside the gene matches. This CDR3 is 15 amino acids long. Germline-derived CDR1 and CDR2 are SEHNR and FQNEAQ (reference sequence). CDR3 coding DNA: TGTGCCAGCAGCACGTGGACAGGGTACACCGGGGAGCTGTTTTTT. Amino acids: CASSTWTGYTGELFF.

There are a few counts of this clone. This chain connects TRBV19 to TRBJ2-7, with TRBD2 matching over 8 bases. The length of the CDR3 is 15 residues. J lost 3 bases, V lost 5 bases, and 9 bases had no gene match. Germline V CDR1 and CDR2: LNHDA, SQIVND (reference sequence). CDR3 protein: CASSGSSGANYEQYF. The CDR3 DNA is TGTGCCAGTAGTGGAAGTAGCGGGGCAAACTACGAGCAGTACTTC.

This chain connects TRBV15 to TRBJ1-5; D may be TRBD1 (5 bases). The V end lost 3 bases, the J end lost 0 bases, and 12 bases lay between the germline ends. Germline CDR1 and CDR2: LNHNV and YYDKDF (reference sequence). This CDR3 contains 16 residues. The CDR3 protein is CATSSVLRDSNQPQHF. The CDR3, as DNA: TGTGCCACCAGCAGTGTCCTCAGGGATAGCAATCAGCCCCAGCATTTT.

V usage is TRBV6-8 and J usage is TRBJ2-3, with 7 bases lining up with TRBD2. From germline, CDR1 is MNHGY and CDR2 SAAAGT. This CDR3 spans 15 amino acids. Unmatched junction bases numbered 12, after V lost 6 bases and J lost 6 bases. The chain's CDR3 is CASSPSPWGGDTQYF. In DNA form, the CDR3 reads TGTGCCAGCAGCCCATCCCCTTGGGGGGGGGATACGCAGTATTTT.

The genes are TRBV4-1 and TRBJ2-7; D perhaps matches TRBD2 (5 bases). The germline V gene has CDR1 MGHRA and CDR2 YSYEKL. V was trimmed by 0 bases and J by 2 bases, leaving 11 bases between them. The CDR3 loop spans 15 amino acids. The CDR3 nucleotides are TGCGCCAGCAGCCAAGAAGGCCCCGGGACCTACGAGCAGTACTTC. Encoded protein: CASSQEGPGTYEQYF.